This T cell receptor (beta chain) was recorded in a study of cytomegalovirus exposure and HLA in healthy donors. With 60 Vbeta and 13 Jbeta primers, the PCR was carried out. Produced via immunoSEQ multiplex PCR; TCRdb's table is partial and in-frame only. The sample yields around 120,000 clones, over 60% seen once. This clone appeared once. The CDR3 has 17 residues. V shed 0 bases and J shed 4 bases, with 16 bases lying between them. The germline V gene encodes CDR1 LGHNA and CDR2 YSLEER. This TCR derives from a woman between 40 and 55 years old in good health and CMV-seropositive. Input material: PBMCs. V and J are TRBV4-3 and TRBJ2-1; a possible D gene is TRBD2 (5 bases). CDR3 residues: CASSQDVPASRYNEQFF. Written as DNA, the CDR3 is TGCGCCAGCAGCCAAGATGTCCCCGCTAGCAGGTACAATGAGCAGTTCTTC.